The text below deals with one T cell receptor beta chain. The V end was cut by 4 bases, the J end by 0 bases, with 9 bases between. The CDR3 runs 15 residues. Germline CDR1 reads MNHEY; CDR2 reads SVGAGI. This specimen belongs to a study of shared clonotypes between healthy human individuals. Clones were sequenced by immunoSEQ multiplex PCR, and TCRdb holds only the in-frame ones, with some missing. The sample has about 560,000 clones; around 78% are singletons. The TCR comes from a woman aged 40 to 50 in good health. Some clones in this sample may be carry-over from other donors' samples. Sequenced input: PBMCs. J is TRBJ1-4 and V is TRBV6-5; D unclear. The CDR3 nucleotides are TGTGCCAGCAGTTCGATGGGAGCAACTAATGAAAAACTGTTTTTT. It translates to CASSSMGATNEKLFF.